Below, one T cell receptor beta chain is given with its context. The data originate from a study of blood T cell repertoires in COVID-19. In the study's own analysis: How many nucleated cells were present was estimated from reference gene primer amplification. Repertoires were generated with immunoSEQ multiplex PCR, while TCRdb's copy carries only in-frame clones and drops some. From that table come the V and J calls and clone size; the DNA was used to work out D and trimming. The profile shows more than 200,000 clones, roughly 88% of them singletons. Germline V gives CDR1 SGDLS, CDR2 YYNGEE. CDR3 length: 14 amino acids. V shed 4 bases, J shed 5 bases, and the junction held 7 bases outside the gene matches.

The chain couples TRBV9 to TRBJ2-5; 8 nucleotides agree with TRBD2. What was sequenced was peripheral blood. The sequence was obtained from a man aged 35-49 years with acute or convalescent COVID-19. The DNA of the CDR3 is TGTGCCAGCAGCCCGCTCGCGGGAGGTGAGACCCAGTACTTC. This encodes CASSPLAGGETQYF.